This entry lists 30 T cell receptor beta chains sequenced from one sample in a study of blood T cell repertoires in COVID-19. Some clones are missing from TCRdb's copy, which holds only in-frame ones; the method was immunoSEQ multiplex PCR. This sample has roughly 61,000 clones; just over 70% occur once, and the top ten carry around half. The specimen sequenced was PBMCs or T cells enriched from blood (not recorded which). These receptor sequences come from a woman in her fifties or sixties who had been exposed to COVID-19.

The chain uses TRBV5-1 and TRBJ1-1; TRBD1 might be the D (5 bases). This CDR3 is built from 12 residues. CDR1 and CDR2 from the germline V gene are SGHRS and YFSETQ. The V end was cut by 0 bases, the J end by 5 bases, with 5 bases between. The CDR3 DNA follows: TGCGCCAGCAGCTTGGGACAGACTGAAGCTTTCTTT. The encoded protein is CASSLGQTEAFF.

This clone was recorded a few times. This rearrangement joins TRBV30 to TRBJ1-2; tentatively, D is TRBD1 (6 bases). The CDR3 loop spans 14 amino acids. CDR1 and CDR2 (germline): GTSNPN, SVGIG (reference sequence). V was shortened by 5 bases and J by 4 bases, with 17 bases between the two germline ends. Here the CDR3 DNA reads TGTGCCTGGGCCCAGGGGCAGCAGTCCTATGGCTACACCTTC. Amino acids: CAWAQGQQSYGYTF.

V and J are TRBV3-1 (or the pseudogene TRBV3-2) and TRBJ2-3; TRBD2 matches 10 bases. The germline CDR1 and CDR2 sequences are LGHDT and YNNKEL (reference sequence). The CDR3 runs to 15 residues. Germline trimming cut 3 bases from V and 6 bases from J; bases unmatched to any gene: 6. The CDR3, as DNA: TGTGCCAGCAGCCAGGAAAGCGGGAGGGCGGATACGCAGTATTTT. Protein product: CASSQESGRADTQYF.

J is TRBJ2-2 and V is TRBV28; the D is unclear. The CDR3 loop spans 13 amino acids. V was trimmed by 6 bases and J by 0 bases, leaving 5 bases between them. CDR1 and CDR2 (germline): MDHEN, SYDVKM. The CDR3 DNA reads TGTGCCAGCAGGCGAGCGAACACCGGGGAGCTGTTTTTT. The encoded protein is CASRRANTGELFF.

The rearrangement joins TRBV10-3 to TRBJ2-1, with 8 bases identical to TRBD2. CDR1 and CDR2 (germline): ENHRY, SYGVKD. The junction had 7 bases not matched to a gene; V was cut back by 6 bases and J by 6 bases. The CDR3 length is 14 residues. The CDR3 is CAISREGRPNEQFF. In DNA form, the CDR3 reads TGTGCCATCAGCCGGGAGGGCCGGCCCAATGAGCAGTTCTTC.

CDR3 nucleotides: TGTGCCAGCAGCTGGACAGGGACGGAGACCCAGTACTTC. Translating gives CASSWTGTETQYF. The chain uses TRBV7-2 and TRBJ2-5; TRBD1 matches at 8 bases. CDR1 is SGHTA, CDR2 FQGNSA, per germline. The junction had 3 bases not matched to a gene; V was cut back by 4 bases and J by 5 bases. The CDR3 sequence is 13 residues long.

The gene calls are TRBV5-1 and TRBJ2-1, with 12 bases fitting TRBD2. V lost 4 bases and J lost 8; bases outside the gene matches: 7. The CDR3 runs to 15 residues. Germline loops: CDR1 SGHRS, CDR2 YFSETQ. DNA for the CDR3: TGCGCCAGCAGCCTAGCTAGCGGGGGGGCCCATGAGCAGTTCTTC. Translating it yields CASSLASGGAHEQFF. The variable domain in full, completed from reference TRBV5-1 and TRBJ2-1, reads KAGVTQTPRYLIKTRGQQVTLSCSPISGHRSVSWYQQTPGQGLQFLFEYFSETQRNKGNFPGRFSGRQFSNSRSEMNVSTLELGDSALYLCASSLASGGAHEQFFGPGTRLTVL.

The rearrangement joins TRBV5-4 to TRBJ2-5; D is ambiguous. V shed 4 bases and J shed 3 bases, with 10 bases lying between them. There are 13 residues in the CDR3. The germline V gene has CDR1 SGHNT and CDR2 YYREEE (reference sequence). DNA for the CDR3: TGTGCCAGCAGCCCGCGGTCGGAAGAGACCCAGTACTTC. Amino acid sequence: CASSPRSEETQYF.

This chain uses TRBV30 with TRBJ1-1; D gene unclear. V shed 3 bases and J shed 1 base, with 6 bases lying between them. Germline CDR1 reads GTSNPN; CDR2 reads SVGIG (reference sequence). This CDR3 region has 12 residues. CDR3 region: CAWRGWNTEAFF. The CDR3 DNA reads TGTGCCTGGAGGGGCTGGAACACTGAAGCTTTCTTT.

The chain recombines TRBV5-1 with TRBJ2-7, with TRBD1 as a possible D gene (6 bases). The germline V and J ends were trimmed by 4 bases and 0 bases, with 14 bases remaining between them. Germline-derived CDR1 and CDR2 are SGHRS and YFSETQ. The CDR3 has 15 residues. The DNA for the CDR3 is TGCGCCAGCAGCCCAATTGGGACAAGCTCCTACGAGCAGTACTTC. It specifies CASSPIGTSSYEQYF.

A single count supports this clone. A read error is possible here, since a much larger clone lies one base away. Other DNA sequences from this sample encode an identical CDR3 as well. The CDR3: CASSTPGHKNTEAFF. CDR3 sequence (DNA): TGTGCCAGTAGTACGCCGGGACACAAGAACACTGAAGCTTTCTTT. The V gene is TRBV19, the J gene TRBJ1-1, with a possible D match to TRBD1 (6 bases). V was pared by 4 bases and J by 1 base, with 13 bases between. Germline V gene data show CDR1 as LNHDA and CDR2 as SQIVND (reference sequence). The CDR3 totals 15 residues.

This chain links TRBV24-1 with TRBJ1-1; D uncertain. Trimming removed 4 bases at V and 8 bases at J, with 13 bases between. Germline CDR1 KGHDR, CDR2 SFDVKD. This CDR3 contains 13 residues. Here the CDR3 reads CATSDRVGGEAFF. CDR3 sequence (DNA): TGTGCCACCAGTGACCGGGTGGGTGGCGAAGCTTTCTTT.

This rearrangement joins TRBV27 to TRBJ2-7, with 12 bases matching TRBD2. The germline V gene encodes CDR1 MNHEY and CDR2 SMNVEV (reference sequence). J lost 6 bases, V lost 5 bases, and 8 bases had no gene match. The CDR3 has 15 residues. CDR3 coding DNA: TGTGCCAGCAGTAAACAGACTAGCGGGAGTTTCGAGCAGTACTTC. This gives the protein CASSKQTSGSFEQYF.

The rearrangement joins TRBV7-6 to TRBJ1-2, with 7 nucleotides matching TRBD1. Trimming cost V 3 bases and J 8 bases; bases outside gene matches: 6. Per the germline V gene, CDR1 is SGHVS and CDR2 is FNYEAQ. There are 13 residues in the CDR3. Here the CDR3 reads CASSFDYRGGYTF. CDR3 nucleotide sequence: TGTGCCAGCAGCTTTGATTACAGGGGCGGCTACACCTTC. The whole variable domain, filled in from reference TRBV7-6 and TRBJ1-2, reads GAGVSQSPRYKVTKRGQDVALRCDPISGHVSLYWYRQALGQGPEFLTYFNYEAQQDKSGLPNDRFSAERPEGSISTLTIQRTEQRDSAMYRCASSFDYRGGYTFGSGTRLTVV.

V is TRBV5-8 and J is TRBJ1-2, with TRBD1 matching 7 bases. In germline, CDR1 is SGHTS, CDR2 YDEGEE. The J segment lost 8 bases and the V segment lost 1 base, leaving 8 bases of the junction unmatched. This CDR3 spans 14 amino acids. The CDR3 nucleotides read TGTGCCAGCAGCTTGAGACAGGGTCCGGCGGGCTACACCTTC. Translation: CASSLRQGPAGYTF.

This clone appeared once. V is TRBV29-1 and J is TRBJ1-4; 7 bases agree with TRBD1. Trimming cost V 5 bases and J 5 bases; bases outside gene matches: 5. The CDR3 consists of 13 residues. Germline CDR1 and CDR2: SQVTM and ANQGSEA. Written as DNA, the CDR3 is TGCAGCGTTCCCGACAGGGCAAATGAAAAACTGTTTTTT. It yields the protein CSVPDRANEKLFF.

CDR3: CASSEETAMLGGYTF. DNA of the CDR3: TGTGCCAGCAGTGAGGAGACCGCCATGCTTGGTGGCTACACCTTC. V gene TRBV2 combines with J gene TRBJ1-2; D unresolved. The CDR3 is made up of 15 amino acids. Deletions cut 3 bases from V and 7 bases from J, with 18 bases between. CDR1 SNHLY and CDR2 FYNNEI come from the germline V gene.

The CDR3 DNA sequence: TGCGCCAGCAGCTTGGCTTCAGGGGACCGGGCCCAGTACTTC. Translated, it gives CASSLASGDRAQYF. The chain employs TRBV5-1 and TRBJ2-5, with D perhaps TRBD1 (6 bases). V dropped 0 bases and J dropped 9 bases, with 15 bases sitting between them. Germline CDR1 and CDR2: SGHRS and YFSETQ. This CDR3 is built from 14 residues.

With regard to this clone: The sample holds other DNA sequences that translate to the same CDR3. The gene calls are TRBV5-1 and TRBJ2-7; TRBD2 aligns across 7 bases. V gave up 2 bases and J gave up 3 bases; unmatched junction bases: 2. The CDR3 contains 13 residues. Germline V gives CDR1 SGHRS, CDR2 YFSETQ. The CDR3 reads CASSLGTNYEQYF. The CDR3 DNA reads TGCGCCAGCAGCTTAGGGACTAACTACGAGCAGTACTTC.

The CDR3 loop reads CASSPGQNTEAFF. The CDR3 nucleotides are TGTGCCAGCAGCCCTGGACAGAACACTGAAGCTTTCTTT. The chain recombines TRBV28 with TRBJ1-1, with a possible D match to TRBD1 (5 bases). CDR3 length equals 13 residues. Germline CDR1 MDHEN, CDR2 SYDVKM. V was pared by 6 bases and J by 1 base, with 9 bases between.

V is TRBV6-1 and J is TRBJ1-3; 7 nucleotides line up with TRBD1. Germline assignment: CDR1 MNHNS and CDR2 SASEGT. The CDR3 is 14 residues long. V dropped 1 base and J dropped 4; count of bases not matched to a gene: 1. The CDR3 sequence: CASSEVTGGNTIYF. CDR3 coding DNA: TGTGCCAGCAGTGAAGTGACAGGGGGAAACACCATATATTTT.

The chain links TRBV19 to TRBJ1-5; 9 bases line up with TRBD1. The CDR3 is 14 residues long. From germline, CDR1 is LNHDA and CDR2 SQIVND (reference sequence). Germline trimming cut 5 bases from V and 6 bases from J; bases unmatched to any gene: 5. The CDR3: CASSLTGGRQPQHF. CDR3 nucleotide sequence: TGTGCCAGTAGTCTTACAGGGGGCCGTCAGCCCCAGCATTTT. Using reference TRBV19 and TRBJ1-5 for the parts outside the CDR3, the full variable domain is DGGITQSPKYLFRKEGQNVTLSCEQNLNHDAMYWYRQDPGQGLRLIYYSQIVNDFQKGDIAEGYSVSREKKESFPLTVTSAQKNPTAFYLCASSLTGGRQPQHFGDGTRLSIL.

The V gene is TRBV28, the J gene TRBJ2-1; 8 bases align to TRBD1. Trimming removed 5 bases from V and 6 bases from J; junction bases left unmatched: 6. CDR3 length: 14 residues. Germline V gene data show CDR1 as MDHEN and CDR2 as SYDVKM. The CDR3 sequence is CASSVDRGRNEQFF. As DNA, the CDR3 is TGTGCCAGCAGTGTCGACAGGGGACGCAATGAGCAGTTCTTC.

This clone has only a few counts. V is TRBV5-5 and J is TRBJ2-7; tentative D call: TRBD1 (6 bases). V was cut by 4 bases and J by 6 bases, with 14 bases left in between. The germline CDR1 and CDR2 sequences are SGHKS and YYEKEE (reference sequence). This CDR3 region has 13 residues. This CDR3 is CASSPVNRVEQYF. The DNA of the CDR3 is TGTGCCAGCAGCCCGGTCAACAGGGTCGAGCAGTACTTC. Using reference TRBV5-5 and TRBJ2-7 for the parts outside the CDR3, the full variable domain is DAGVTQSPTHLIKTRGQQVTLRCSPISGHKSVSWYQQVLGQGPQFIFQYYEKEERGRGNFPDRFSARQFPNYSSELNVNALLLGDSALYLCASSPVNRVEQYFGPGTRLTVT.

The V call is TRBV5-1, the J call TRBJ1-1, with no clear D. V gave up 0 bases and J gave up 4 bases, with 10 bases separating them. Germline CDR1 SGHRS, CDR2 YFSETQ. The CDR3 sequence is 14 residues long. DNA for the CDR3: TGCGCCAGCAGCTTGGCCCAGGTATCCACTGAAGCTTTCTTT. It is translated as CASSLAQVSTEAFF.

The chain is built from TRBV9 and TRBJ2-7; possibly TRBD1 for D (5 bases). Trimming took off 0 bases at V and 4 bases at J, with 11 bases between the two ends. Germline values: CDR1 SGDLS, CDR2 YYNGEE. This CDR3 is 14 amino acids long. This CDR3 is CASSVEAGSYEQYF. The CDR3 coding sequence is TGTGCCAGCAGCGTAGAGGCAGGGTCTTACGAGCAGTACTTC.

The chain uses TRBV4-2 and TRBJ2-2; 12 positions match TRBD2. Germline V gene data show CDR1 as LGHNA and CDR2 as YNFKEQ. The CDR3 spans 16 residues. J lost 4 bases, V lost 5 bases, and 5 bases had no gene match. This chain's CDR3 is CASSAPGLAGTGELFF. CDR3 coding DNA: TGTGCCAGCAGCGCTCCGGGACTAGCGGGCACCGGGGAGCTGTTTTTT.

This clone was picked up many times. The V call is TRBV5-4, the J call TRBJ1-1, with 7 bases matching TRBD1. In germline, CDR1 is SGHNT, CDR2 YYREEE (reference sequence). Germline trimming cut 2 bases from V and 4 bases from J; bases unmatched to any gene: 8. The length of the CDR3 is 15 residues. The chain's CDR3 is CASSFKQGSGTEAFF. The CDR3 nucleotides read TGTGCCAGCAGCTTCAAACAGGGGAGCGGCACTGAAGCTTTCTTT.

This chain connects TRBV2 to TRBJ1-2; 7 nucleotides match TRBD1. The CDR3 is made up of 14 amino acids. Germline values: CDR1 SNHLY, CDR2 FYNNEI. V lost 2 bases, J lost 7 bases, and 7 bases stayed unmatched. Written as DNA, the CDR3 is TGTGCCAGCAGTGAAAGGAGACAGGGATCTGGCTACACCTTC. The encoded protein is CASSERRQGSGYTF.

V gene TRBV7-2 combines with J gene TRBJ2-5; 11 nucleotides agree with TRBD2. The CDR3 has 16 amino acids. The ends lost 5 bases at V and 1 base at J; junction bases unmatched: 6. The germline V gene encodes CDR1 SGHTA and CDR2 FQGNSA. The CDR3 DNA is TGTGCCAGCAGCCCGACGCTAGCGGGAGGCCAAGAGACCCAGTACTTC. Translating it yields CASSPTLAGGQETQYF.